The rows below give T cell receptor beta chains drawn from one sample of a study of molecular identifiers for immune sequencing clone quantification. TCRdb processed the PCR reads anew with MiXCR; each CDR3 protein has one entry. This sample has about half a million distinct CDR3 sequences, with over 20% found just once. Material for sequencing was naive CD8+ T cells from blood, with Jurkat cell RNA spiked in. These receptors all come from a human donor in good health. Some libraries in this study had Jurkat cell RNA spiked in. CDR3s include the opening cysteine and the closing phenylalanine or tryptophan. The D gene is left open where the match is weak. A row's size may be missing; if present it is once, few, many or a size class.

J	size	D	V	DNA	CDR3
TRBJ1-6	NA	NA	TRBV6-1	TGTGCCAGCAGTGAATGGGCAGGGAATAATTCACCCCTCCACTTT	CASSEWAGNNSPLHF
TRBJ2-7	NA	NA	TRBV6-2/TRBV6-3	TGTGCCAGCAGGTCCTCGGGGGACGAGCAGTACTTC	CASRSSGDEQYF
TRBJ2-3	many	TRBD2	TRBV7-9	TGTGCCAGCAGCCCTACTAGCGGAGACACAGATACGCAGTATTTT	CASSPTSGDTDTQYF
TRBJ2-7	many	NA	TRBV28	TGTGCCAGCAGTTTCATCGGCCACGTGAACTTC	CASSFIGHVNF
TRBJ2-5	few	TRBD2	TRBV29-1	TGCAGCGTTGTTGGGGAGGGACGGCAGTACTTC	CSVVGEGRQYF
TRBJ1-1	few	TRBD1	TRBV2	TGTGCCAGCAGCGCCGGGACAGGGCTTGACGGATTCTTT	CASSAGTGLDGFF
TRBJ2-2	few	NA	TRBV6-5	TGTGCCAGCAGGGTCTCCGGGACTCCCTGGGAGCTGTTTTTT	CASRVSGTPWELFF
TRBJ2-2	NA	NA	TRBV7-9	TGTGCCAGCAGCTACTCAGATAACACCGGGGAGCTGTTTTTT	CASSYSDNTGELFF
TRBJ2-1	NA	NA	TRBV10-3	TGTGCCATCAAAAACAAGGACATGACCTACAATGAGCAGTTCTTC	CAIKNKDMTYNEQFF
TRBJ1-1	NA	TRBD1	TRBV27	TGTGCCAGCAGTTTGGCGACAGGGGGCACTGAAGCTTTCTTT	CASSLATGGTEAFF
TRBJ2-5	many	NA	TRBV6-2/TRBV6-3	TGTGCCAGCAGGCCGGGACATTTCGGCGTAGAGACCCAGTACTTC	CASRPGHFGVETQYF
TRBJ2-7	NA	TRBD1	TRBV30	TGTGCCTGGGGTGAGGTTCTGGGACAGGGGCTCTACGAGCAGTACTTC	CAWGEVLGQGLYEQYF
TRBJ2-3	few	NA	TRBV7-9	TGTGCCAGCAGCTTAGACAGCTACACAGATACGCAGTATTTT	CASSLDSYTDTQYF
TRBJ2-5	NA	TRBD2	TRBV12-5	TGTGCTAGTGGTCTAGCGGGAGGGTCGGGGCAAGAGACCCAGTACTTC	CASGLAGGSGQETQYF
TRBJ1-2	NA	NA	TRBV5-8	TGTGCCAGCAGTTTATGGCTGGGGACCTTC	CASSLWLGTF
TRBJ2-1	NA	NA	TRBV11-2	TGTGCCAGCAGCTTAGTAGGTGGGGGCCCCTACAATGAGCAGTTCTTC	CASSLVGGGPYNEQFF
TRBJ1-5	NA	NA	TRBV27	TGTGCCAGCAGCTCCCGGGGTTCGAGGCAGCCCCAGCATTTT	CASSSRGSRQPQHF
TRBJ2-3	NA	NA	TRBV11-2	TGTGCCAGCAGCTTAACCTGGGGGACACTCACAGATACGCAGTATTTT	CASSLTWGTLTDTQYF
TRBJ2-2	many	TRBD1	TRBV29-1	TGCAGCGGGGACAGGGGCGGGGAGCTGTTTTTT	CSGDRGGELFF
TRBJ2-5	many	NA	TRBV12-3/TRBV12-4	TGTGCCAGCACCTACCAAGAGACCCAGTACTTC	CASTYQETQYF
TRBJ2-3	few	NA	TRBV3-1	TGTGCCAGCAGCCCACTTGAGCGGGTGGGCACAGATACGCAGTATTTT	CASSPLERVGTDTQYF
TRBJ1-2	many	TRBD1	TRBV12-3/TRBV12-4	TGTGCCAGCAGGGGCACTTCGGACAGGGGGGACTATGGCTACACCTTC	CASRGTSDRGDYGYTF
TRBJ2-7	NA	NA	TRBV6-2/TRBV6-3	TGTGCCAGCAGCCACATCGCGGCGAATAACCCCTACGAGCAGTACTTC	CASSHIAANNPYEQYF